These 25 T cell receptor beta chains originate from one sample sequenced in a study of OX40 agonist ivuxolimab in advanced cancers. Library generation was performed with the immunoSEQ multiplex PCR assay. This is the immuneACCESS table as TCRdb keeps it, with only in-frame sequences that have V and J called. A part of the clones is gone; compared with another copy, unresolved V genes explain less than half, and the rest is unexplained. Across this sample there are approximately 49,000 clones, with roughly 80% seen only once. Of the sample, around 25% falls within the top ten clones. This specimen consisted of CD4+ or CD8+ T cells sorted from blood, obtained in a trial of the OX40 agonist ivuxolimab. Receptors originate from an adult with an advanced solid tumor such as melanoma, head and neck, liver or kidney cancer.

The chain has TRBV5-8 and TRBJ2-7, with 7 bases lining up with TRBD1. The ends lost 3 bases at V and 2 bases at J; junction bases unmatched: 5. The CDR3 contains 14 residues. Germline V gene sequence: CDR1 SGHTS, CDR2 YDEGEE. The CDR3 DNA follows: TGTGCCAGCAGCTGGGACAGTAATACCTACGAGCAGTACTTC. This translates into CASSWDSNTYEQYF.

The CDR3 reads CASSPPTSGRALAYNEQFF. The CDR3 region has the DNA TGTGCCAGCAGCCCCCCGACTAGCGGGAGGGCCCTCGCCTACAATGAGCAGTTCTTC. The chain recombines TRBV7-3 with TRBJ2-1; 14 bases line up with TRBD2. Unmatched junction bases numbered 11, after V lost 5 bases and J lost 2 bases. Germline V CDR1 and CDR2: SGHTA, FQGTGA. The CDR3 spans 19 residues.

The gene calls are TRBV19 and TRBJ2-7; perhaps TRBD2 as D (5 bases). CDR1 LNHDA and CDR2 SQIVND come from the germline V gene (reference sequence). Deletions cut 8 bases from V and 5 bases from J, with 16 bases between. The CDR3 covers 13 residues. The DNA for the CDR3 is TGTGCCAGTGGTGGAGGAGGCGAAAACGAGCAGTACTTC. This sequence encodes CASGGGGENEQYF.

The J gene is TRBJ2-7, the V gene TRBV19; 12 positions agree with TRBD1. The CDR3 is 15 amino acids. Germline V CDR1 and CDR2: LNHDA, SQIVND (reference sequence). Trimming took 2 bases from V and 4 from J; bases not matched to a gene: 3. The CDR3 DNA reads as TGTGCCAGTAGTATAACGGGACAGGGGGCTTACGAGCAGTACTTC. Translated, it gives CASSITGQGAYEQYF. The full variable domain, with the rest looked up from reference TRBV19 and TRBJ2-7, is DGGITQSPKYLFRKEGQNVTLSCEQNLNHDAMYWYRQDPGQGLRLIYYSQIVNDFQKGDIAEGYSVSREKKESFPLTVTSAQKNPTAFYLCASSITGQGAYEQYFGPGTRLTVT.

The chain recombines TRBV10-3 with TRBJ1-1; D is ambiguous. V was clipped by 4 bases and J by 4 bases, with 13 bases between them. Germline loops: CDR1 ENHRY, CDR2 SYGVKD. The CDR3 runs to 14 residues. DNA for the CDR3: TGTGCCATCAGTGGACCCCCCATGGCCACTGAAGCTTTCTTT. It is translated as CAISGPPMATEAFF.

This sequence joins TRBV9 and TRBJ2-3, with TRBD2 matching over 11 bases. CDR1 and CDR2 (germline): SGDLS, YYNGEE. This CDR3 comprises 16 residues. After removal of 4 bases from V and 2 bases from J, the junction contained 6 bases not matched to a gene. The CDR3 here is CASSLTSGGPTDTQYF. The CDR3 region has the DNA TGTGCCAGCAGCCTCACTAGCGGGGGACCCACAGATACGCAGTATTTT.

The chain links TRBV6-6 to TRBJ2-7; D might be TRBD1 (5 bases). Germline CDR1 and CDR2: MNHNY and SVGAGI (reference sequence). The V gene lost 8 bases and the J gene lost 0 bases, with 17 bases spanning the gap. The length of the CDR3 is 15 residues. The DNA of the CDR3 is TGTGCCAGCCGAGTTGGTACAGGAGCCTCCTACGAGCAGTACTTC. Encoded protein: CASRVGTGASYEQYF.

This chain connects TRBV29-1 to TRBJ2-7, with D possibly called TRBD1 or TRBD2 (5 bases each). The CDR3 length is 13 residues. The germline gives CDR1 SQVTM, CDR2 ANQGSEA. The germline V and J ends were trimmed by 5 bases and 3 bases, with 14 bases remaining between them. CDR3 DNA: TGCAGCGTTCCATCAGACAGCGGCTACGAGCAGTACTTC. It is translated as CSVPSDSGYEQYF.

J is TRBJ1-4 and V is TRBV14, with 8 bases lining up with TRBD1. Unmatched junction bases numbered 8, after V lost 4 bases and J lost 7 bases. CDR3 size: 15 residues. CDR1 and CDR2 from the germline V gene are SGHDN and FVKESK. The CDR3 region is CASSPIQGAGEKLFF. DNA of the CDR3: TGTGCCAGCAGCCCGATTCAGGGGGCAGGTGAAAAACTGTTTTTT.

The chain has TRBV27 and TRBJ1-1, with D maybe TRBD1 (5 bases). CDR3 length equals 12 residues. CDR1 is MNHEY, CDR2 SMNVEV, per germline (reference sequence). The V end lost 9 bases, the J end lost 0 bases, and 8 bases lay between the germline ends. CDR3 DNA: TGTGCCAGTGGAGGGGTGAACACTGAAGCTTTCTTT. Amino acid sequence: CASGGVNTEAFF.

This clone was seen more than once but under ten times. For the CDR3, the DNA is TGTGCCAGTAGTATGGGAAACACCATATATTTT. Its translation: CASSMGNTIYF. V and J are TRBV19 and TRBJ1-3, with no clear D. The germline V gene has CDR1 LNHDA and CDR2 SQIVND (reference sequence). Trimming took off 3 bases at V and 4 bases at J, with 1 base between the two ends. The CDR3 runs 11 residues.

The chain carries TRBV30 and TRBJ1-1; D is perhaps TRBD1 (5 bases). Trimming removed 0 bases from V and 1 base from J, with 9 bases in between. This CDR3 has 14 residues. Germline CDR1 GTSNPN, CDR2 SVGIG (reference sequence). The CDR3 here is CAWSVIQGNTEAFF. The CDR3 nucleotides read TGTGCCTGGAGTGTAATCCAGGGGAACACTGAAGCTTTCTTT.

This chain uses TRBV7-7 with TRBJ2-5; 10 bases are a match to TRBD2. V dropped 5 bases and J dropped 2; count of bases not matched to a gene: 5. This CDR3 is built from 15 residues. The germline CDR1 and CDR2 sequences are SSHAT and FNYEAQ (reference sequence). The CDR3: CASSPGTSVQETQYF. DNA of the CDR3: TGTGCCAGCAGCCCCGGGACTAGCGTGCAAGAGACCCAGTACTTC.

This clone has more than one count but fewer than ten. The genes are TRBV7-8 and TRBJ1-5; 11 bases line up with TRBD1. The CDR3 runs to 15 residues. With 5 bases clipped from V and 7 bases from J, the junction kept 7 bases outside the gene matches. CDR1 and CDR2 (germline): SGHVS, FQNEAQ. CDR3 region: CASSKDRGPSQPQHF. CDR3 in DNA: TGTGCCAGCAGCAAGGACAGGGGGCCATCGCAGCCCCAGCATTTT.

This chain connects TRBV5-8 to TRBJ2-7; D is unclear. The CDR3 contains 13 residues. Germline CDR1 is SGHTS and CDR2 is YDEGEE. The V and J ends lost 0 bases and 4 bases respectively, with 8 bases between them. CDR3 sequence: CASSLGSSYEQYF. The DNA of the CDR3 is TGTGCCAGCAGCTTGGGTTCTTCGTACGAGCAGTACTTC.

This clone showed up just a few times. The sample carries other DNA sequences with the same CDR3. This chain connects TRBV5-1 to TRBJ2-1, with 12 bases identical to TRBD2. CDR3 length equals 15 residues. Trimming took 0 bases from V and 7 from J; bases not matched to a gene: 2. CDR1 is SGHRS and CDR2 is YFSETQ in the germline V gene. CDR3 sequence: CASSLETSGRNEQFF. CDR3 DNA: TGCGCCAGCAGCTTGGAGACTAGCGGGAGAAATGAGCAGTTCTTC.

The J gene is TRBJ2-7, the V gene TRBV27, with TRBD2 matching 8 bases. The CDR3 has 15 amino acids. V dropped 6 bases and J dropped 0; count of bases not matched to a gene: 7. Looked up from germline, CDR1 is MNHEY and CDR2 is SMNVEV (reference sequence). The CDR3 DNA reads as TGTGCCAGCAGGCAGATTAGCGGGGACTCCTACGAGCAGTACTTC. Translated: CASRQISGDSYEQYF.

The chain combines TRBV5-4 with TRBJ2-5, with D uncertain. V gave up 3 bases and J gave up 1 base, with 7 bases separating them. The CDR3 sequence is 13 residues long. Germline assignment: CDR1 SGHNT and CDR2 YYREEE (reference sequence). The CDR3 sequence: CASSSALQETQYF. The CDR3 DNA sequence: TGTGCCAGCAGCTCGGCTCTCCAAGAGACCCAGTACTTC.

This rearrangement joins TRBV9 to TRBJ2-3, with 11 positions matching TRBD2. The CDR3 runs to 17 residues. Germline V gene lookup returns CDR1 SGDLS and CDR2 YYNGEE. The trim removed 3 bases at V and 2 bases at J, leaving 8 bases unmatched. The CDR3 spells CASSAPGLAVTTDTQYF. DNA for the CDR3: TGTGCCAGCAGCGCACCGGGACTAGCGGTTACCACAGATACGCAGTATTTT.

This chain links TRBV4-1 with TRBJ2-1; unclear D gene. Deletions cut 1 base from V and 0 bases from J, with 4 bases between. Per germline, CDR1 MGHRA and CDR2 YSYEKL. The CDR3 is 14 residues long. The CDR3 is CASSQGLSYNEQFF. CDR3 nucleotides: TGCGCCAGCAGCCAAGGACTCTCCTACAATGAGCAGTTCTTC.

The chain has TRBV7-9 and TRBJ2-3; D call uncertain. The germline V gene encodes CDR1 SEHNR and CDR2 FQNEAQ (reference sequence). The V end lost 5 bases, the J end lost 7 bases, and 13 bases lay between the germline ends. There are 13 residues in the CDR3. CDR3: CASSHTLSHTQYF. CDR3 DNA sequence: TGTGCCAGCAGCCATACCCTTTCTCATACGCAGTATTTT. The whole variable domain, filled in from reference TRBV7-9 and TRBJ2-3, reads DTGVSQNPRHKITKRGQNVTFRCDPISEHNRLYWYRQTLGQGPEFLTYFQNEAQLEKSRLLSDRFSAERPKGSFSTLEIQRTEQGDSAMYLCASSHTLSHTQYFGPGTRLTVL.

The rearrangement joins TRBV10-3 to TRBJ2-7, with D possibly TRBD2 on 6 matching bases. V dropped 8 bases and J dropped 2 bases, with 13 bases sitting between them. Germline loops: CDR1 ENHRY, CDR2 SYGVKD. The CDR3 is 13 amino acids. CDR3 sequence reads: CAIGGTETYEQYF. Written as DNA, the CDR3 is TGTGCCATCGGGGGGACGGAGACCTACGAGCAGTACTTC.

The chain recombines TRBV6-6 with TRBJ2-2, with D perhaps TRBD2 (6 bases). Germline V lookup: CDR1 MNHNY, CDR2 SVGAGI (reference sequence). The CDR3 covers 16 residues. V shed 6 bases and J shed 4 bases, with 18 bases lying between them. The CDR3 here is CASRTTGGARTGELFF. The CDR3 region has the DNA TGTGCCAGCAGGACGACCGGAGGGGCGCGCACCGGGGAGCTGTTTTTT.

The chain couples TRBV28 to TRBJ2-7; TRBD1 is a possible D gene (6 bases). V shed 1 base and J shed 2 bases, with 15 bases lying between them. Germline V gene sequence: CDR1 MDHEN, CDR2 SYDVKM. The CDR3 spans 16 residues. DNA of the CDR3: TGTGCCAGCAGTTTATCTCAGGGGCTTCCCCCCTACGAGCAGTACTTC. Protein: CASSLSQGLPPYEQYF.

The V and J genes are TRBV28 and TRBJ2-5; D possibly corresponds to TRBD2 (7 bases). Between the trimmed V and J ends, which lost 2 bases and 5 bases, there was a span of 18 bases. The germline V gene has CDR1 MDHEN and CDR2 SYDVKM. The CDR3 length is 16 residues. CDR3 protein: CASSLTLEGGGETQYF. DNA of the CDR3: TGTGCCAGCAGTTTAACTCTAGAGGGAGGGGGGGAGACCCAGTACTTC.